A selection of T cell receptor beta chains follows, all from one sample in a study of shared clonotypes between healthy human individuals. Some clones are missing from TCRdb's copy, which holds only in-frame ones; the method was immunoSEQ multiplex PCR. This sample yields about 1 million clones, of which roughly 75% are seen a single time; about 1.5% belongs to the top ten. The specimen sequenced was memory CD4+ T cells sorted from blood. All receptors come from a man aged 18-30 years in good health. Both conserved end residues are part of each CDR3. Fields, in order: D gene, V gene, CDR3 protein. The D gene is left open where the match is weak.

>NA|TRBV18
CASSFTGTSGANVLTF
>NA|TRBV2
CASLQTGGIKNIQYF
>NA|TRBV5-1
CASGASGAVATNEKLFF
>NA|TRBV30
CAWSRGRGAEAFF
>TRBD2|TRBV5-1
CASSLTSGGNEQYF
>TRBD2|TRBV6-6
CATTSGNTGELFF
>NA|TRBV19
CASSIGGGLRGEKLFF
>TRBD2|TRBV5-6
CASSLFPSGSTDTQYF
>TRBD2|TRBV7-2
CASSLLSGAGGPYEQYF
>NA|TRBV7-9
CASSFLGVNYEQYF
>NA|TRBV21-1
CASSKASGRCPNEQFF
>NA|TRBV5-6
CASSLLAGRVPGNTIYF
>TRBD1|TRBV19
CASSGAGTGSYEQYF
>NA|TRBV27
CASSLGRGGQPQHF
>NA|TRBV6-1
CASSDGQNYEQYF
>NA|TRBV5-6
CASSLVGQGNNSPLHF
>NA|TRBV21-1
CASSTTSGGRDEQFF
>TRBD1|TRBV6-1
CASSTGGGLNTEAFF
>TRBD1|TRBV6-1
CASSERGQGTGGANVLTF
>NA|TRBV6-1
CASRGVFWEQYF
>NA|TRBV30
CARGGEVGNTIYF
>NA|TRBV18
CASSPVWTGELFF
>NA|TRBV7-2
CASSLENRENEQFF
>TRBD1|TRBV30
CAWSARDRWGYTF
>NA|TRBV28
CASSLSAYEQYF
>NA|TRBV19
CASGGLTRAEQFF
>NA|TRBV30
CAWRSDSRYTAIQF
>NA|TRBV5-1
CASREGPSNQPQHF
>NA|TRBV13
CASSLRPAGELFF
>NA|TRBV6-6
CASSSTVAMNTEAFF
>TRBD1|TRBV27
CASSRPGQGLKGSYNEQFF
>TRBD1|TRBV5-5
CASSRGQGTDTQYF
>TRBD1|TRBV7-3
CASSFRSGGVYGYTF
>NA|TRBV5-1
CASSLSAGANVLTF
>NA|TRBV5-1
CASSLGVSFYEQYF
>TRBD2|TRBV6-5
CASSYSLAGSHNEQFF
>NA|TRBV27
CASSLGRESNQPQHF
>NA|TRBV6-5
CASRTDGYNEQFF
>NA|TRBV6-1
CASSDRNTEAFF
>TRBD1|TRBV2
CASSASSGTAIQETQYF